This record looks at one T cell receptor beta chain sequence and its context. This clone's antigen is unknown. Within one base of it there is no much larger clone, and no base qualities were kept. V lost 1 base and J lost 0 bases; the stretch between them is 7 bases long. The germline V gene (reference sequence) yields SEHNR for CDR1 and FQNEAQ for CDR2. The CDR3 contains 15 residues, cysteine and phenylalanine counted. The sequence is cut down to CDR3 DNA, 45 bases in frame from base 1. Participants in the prospective study were aged about 18 to 95 years, lived in over 20 United States geographic areas, and enrolled through a virtual design. Cohort assignment in the prospective study relied on participant-reported clinical history from a screening survey and a study questionnaire. ImmuneRACE Cohort 3 recovered participants were defined by two consecutive negative NP/OP PCR tests, healthcare professional clearance, or symptom resolution. Each participant in the prospective study had whole blood, serum and a nasopharyngeal or oropharyngeal swab collected by mobile phlebotomists. Prospective study participants could optionally give additional blood draws and questionnaires over an approximately 2-month period. Prospective study blood samples were shipped either frozen or at room temperature before DNA extraction.

TCRbeta CDR3 regions were amplified from genomic DNA using the immunoSEQ Assay, a bias-controlled multiplex PCR. Per the original workflow: The number of nucleated cells in each sample was estimated by amplification of reference gene primers within the assay. Sequence reads were collapsed and filtered to measure the absolute abundance of every unique TCRbeta CDR3 rearrangement. For each sample, productive Simpson clonality was calculated by taking the square root of Simpson's diversity index across productive rearrangements. What TCRdb holds here is the immuneACCESS table cut down to in-frame rearrangements. Part of the clones is not present; checked against another copy, under half of the missing clones reflect an unresolved V gene, and the others are unexplained. V and J calls and clone size are those listed in that table; D and trimming were worked out from the DNA. The sample profile shows approximately 210,000 clones; 80% to 90% of them were found once. The ten largest clones capture 10% to 15% of the sample.

The sample originates from a study of blood T cell repertoires in COVID-19 (dated by TCRdb to 2019 to 2021). Study-level background: The collaborator samples originated in the United States, Italy and Spain and spanned the acute and convalescent phases of COVID-19. Deeply sampled blood TCRbeta repertoires from subjects exposed to, actively infected with, or recovered from COVID-19 were included in the dataset. The prospective study material was composed of cDNA or gDNA derived from T cells, B-cell-depleted T cells, or PBMCs. The samples were drawn from the first 160 participants of the ongoing ImmuneRACE study and from 1,254 subjects provided by 6 global collaborators. A de-identified subject ID, COVID-19 status, age in years and sex were almost always included in the sample metadata. The repertoires were released in a freely available public database meant as a resource for research on the immune response to SARS-CoV-2. Where HLA class I and class II types were available, the types were taken from metadata supplied by the sample provider, not from assay-based typing. What the study reported, not specific to this receptor: How much clinical and demographic metadata was included differed by source and by participant, and the metadata was provided uncurated.

The sequence links TRBV7-9 to TRBJ1-3, with the D gene not clear enough to name. Specimen: PBMCs or T cells enriched from blood (not recorded which). This sequence was found in a man aged 35 to 55 who had recovered from COVID-19. The sequence in DNA is TGTGCCAGCAGCTTAGTTCCAGACTCTGGAAACACCATATATTTT. This yields the protein CASSLVPDSGNTIYF.